These 9 T cell receptor beta chains came from one sample sequenced in a study of blood T cell repertoires in COVID-19. The protocol was immunoSEQ multiplex PCR, while the TCRdb copy is restricted to in-frame clones and leaves out a portion. The table includes 350,000 to 400,000 clones, 91% detected once. Sequencing used PBMCs or T cells enriched from blood (not recorded which). Source of these receptors: a woman aged 40 to 55 who had been exposed to COVID-19.

The CDR3 spells CSVVEGVGQPQHF. CDR3 nucleotides: TGCAGCGTTGTCGAAGGGGTTGGTCAGCCCCAGCATTTT. The chain combines TRBV29-1 with TRBJ1-5, with D possibly being TRBD1 (5 bases). CDR1 SQVTM and CDR2 ANQGSEA come from the germline V gene. This CDR3 has 13 amino acids. V gave up 4 bases and J gave up 6 bases, with 13 bases separating them.

The chain is built from TRBV27 and TRBJ2-1; the match to TRBD2 covers 10 bases. V trimming: 5 bases; J trimming: 4 bases; junction bases outside the gene matches: 2. Germline CDR1 MNHEY, CDR2 SMNVEV (reference sequence). CDR3 length: 14 amino acids. The CDR3 reads CASSPGLAYNEQFF. CDR3 sequence (DNA): TGTGCCAGCAGTCCGGGACTAGCGTACAATGAGCAGTTCTTC.

This sequence joins TRBV5-1 and TRBJ1-2; 9 nucleotides align to TRBD1. With 3 bases clipped from V and 5 bases from J, the junction kept 8 bases outside the gene matches. The germline gives CDR1 SGHRS, CDR2 YFSETQ. This CDR3 is built from 15 residues. The CDR3 coding sequence is TGCGCCAGCAGCTCCGGGACAGGGAAATGGTATGGCTACACCTTC. Its translation is CASSSGTGKWYGYTF.

The chain couples TRBV19 to TRBJ1-5, with D perhaps TRBD1 (6 bases). With 7 bases removed from V and 0 bases from J, the gap between germline ends came to 13 bases. The CDR3 extends over 15 amino acids. Germline CDR1 LNHDA, CDR2 SQIVND (reference sequence). CDR3 sequence: CASIGTMYSNQPQHF. Written as DNA, the CDR3 is TGTGCCAGTATCGGGACAATGTATAGCAATCAGCCCCAGCATTTT.

This chain links TRBV2 with TRBJ1-4; a possible D gene is TRBD1 (5 bases). The V and J ends lost 10 bases and 0 bases respectively, with 12 bases between them. The CDR3 has 14 residues. Germline assignment: CDR1 SNHLY and CDR2 FYNNEI. CDR3 coding DNA: TGTGCCACAGGGCACCCGGCAACTAATGAAAAACTGTTTTTT. Encoded protein: CATGHPATNEKLFF.

J is TRBJ2-2 and V is TRBV27; TRBD2 matches 9 bases. V was clipped by 8 bases and J by 7 bases; unmatched bases: 17. Per germline, CDR1 MNHEY and CDR2 SMNVEV (reference sequence). The CDR3 loop spans 17 amino acids. The CDR3 loop reads CASAHLGREGLYGELFF. In nucleotides, the CDR3 is TGTGCCAGCGCCCACCTAGGGCGGGAGGGTCTGTACGGGGAGCTGTTTTTT.

J is TRBJ2-7 and V is TRBV27, with 7 bases fitting TRBD1. Germline trimming cut 5 bases from V and 3 bases from J; bases unmatched to any gene: 4. Germline V gene data show CDR1 as MNHEY and CDR2 as SMNVEV (reference sequence). CDR3 length: 13 amino acids. The CDR3 nucleotides are TGTGCCAGCAGTCCTCGACAGGGCTACGAGCAGTACTTC. It is translated as CASSPRQGYEQYF.

Regarding this clone: Other DNA sequences in the same sample also yield this CDR3. The chain recombines TRBV30 with TRBJ1-1, with a weak D call TRBD1 (6 bases). The CDR3 covers 13 residues. Germline CDR1 and CDR2: GTSNPN and SVGIG (reference sequence). Trimming removed 2 bases from V and 3 bases from J, with 10 bases in between. CDR3 DNA: TGTGCCTGGAGTAGAACAGGGTACACTGAAGCTTTCTTT. Translating it yields CAWSRTGYTEAFF.

The chain uses TRBV18 and TRBJ1-1; 8 bases agree with TRBD1. Per germline, CDR1 KGHSH and CDR2 LQKENI. J was trimmed by 5 bases and V by 5 bases; bases with no gene match: 7. This CDR3 is built from 14 residues. The CDR3, as DNA: TGTGCCAGCTCATCACGGACAGGGAGGACTGAAGCTTTCTTT. It translates to CASSSRTGRTEAFF.